Shown below are 24 T cell receptor beta chains from a single sample sequenced in a study of post-analysis software for immune sequencing data. The study, taken as a whole, reports: The study found TRBV5-6, TRBV5-1 and TRBV20-1 among a few TRBV segments more frequent in patients than controls.

No antigens are known for them. The TCR beta cDNA libraries carried unique molecular identifiers. TCRdb re-derived calls from the PCR reads in MiXCR, one entry per CDR3 protein. The profile shows 550,000 to 700,000 distinct CDR3 sequences, around 40% of them singletons. Sequenced: blood. The source is a girl aged 5-17 years with multiple sclerosis.

This chain links TRBV5-5 with TRBJ1-5; 7 nucleotides match TRBD1. After removal of 0 bases from V and 9 bases from J, the junction contained 15 bases not matched to a gene. Germline values: CDR1 SGHKS, CDR2 YYEKEE (reference sequence). The CDR3 is made up of 17 amino acids. CDR3 sequence reads: CASSLAGHRGSILPQHF. The CDR3 nucleotides read TGTGCCAGCAGCTTGGCCGGCCACAGGGGATCCATTTTGCCCCAGCATTTT. Variable domain in full (rest from reference TRBV5-5 and TRBJ1-5): DAGVTQSPTHLIKTRGQQVTLRCSPISGHKSVSWYQQVLGQGPQFIFQYYEKEERGRGNFPDRFSARQFPNYSSELNVNALLLGDSALYLCASSLAGHRGSILPQHFGDGTRLSIL.

This chain links TRBV5-6 with TRBJ1-1; D gene uncertain. CDR1 is SGHDT, CDR2 YYEEEE, per germline. This CDR3 region has 16 residues. Trimming stripped 3 bases from V and 2 bases from J, with 17 bases between. CDR3 protein: CASSSSVGRGNTEAFF. CDR3 nucleotides: TGTGCCAGCAGCTCCTCCGTAGGGCGTGGTAACACTGAAGCTTTCTTT.

There are a few counts of this clonotype. V gene TRBV6-5 combines with J gene TRBJ1-6; 8 bases line up with TRBD1. Germline V gene data show CDR1 as MNHEY and CDR2 as SVGAGI. The V and J ends lost 2 bases and 6 bases, in that order; junction bases with no gene match: 3. The CDR3 runs to 15 residues. The CDR3: CASSYRQGANSPLHF. The CDR3 coding sequence is TGTGCCAGCAGTTACAGGCAGGGGGCTAATTCACCCCTCCACTTT.

A few counts support this clonotype. J is TRBJ2-7 and V is TRBV2; possibly TRBD2 for D (5 bases). With 6 bases removed from V and 0 bases from J, the gap between germline ends came to 18 bases. The CDR3 runs to 16 residues. The germline V gene encodes CDR1 SNHLY and CDR2 FYNNEI. The CDR3 here is CASSGDLGVGSYEQYF. The CDR3 DNA reads TGTGCCAGCAGCGGGGATCTGGGCGTCGGCTCCTACGAGCAGTACTTC.

The chain uses TRBV5-4 and TRBJ2-3, with 9 bases matching TRBD2. The germline CDR1 and CDR2 sequences are SGHNT and YYREEE (reference sequence). The CDR3 loop spans 14 amino acids. V lost 4 bases, J lost 5 bases, and 5 bases stayed unmatched. The chain's CDR3 is CASSAGLAIDTQYF. DNA of the CDR3: TGTGCCAGCAGCGCCGGACTAGCGATAGATACGCAGTATTTT.

The V gene is TRBV2, the J gene TRBJ1-2; 7 nucleotides line up with TRBD1. Trimming cost V 10 bases and J 2 bases; bases outside gene matches: 7. Germline-derived CDR1 and CDR2 are SNHLY and FYNNEI. This CDR3 region has 13 residues. The CDR3 sequence: CANTGQPNYGYTF. Here the CDR3 DNA reads TGTGCCAACACGGGACAGCCCAACTATGGCTACACCTTC.

This clonotype came up a few times. The V and J genes are TRBV6-5 and TRBJ2-7; D is undetermined. V was shortened by 5 bases and J by 2 bases, with 16 bases between the two germline ends. The CDR3 loop spans 15 amino acids. The V gene's germline CDR1 is MNHEY and CDR2 SVGAGI. As DNA, the CDR3 is TGTGCCAGCAGTAGCGCTAAAGGGCTAGCCTACGAGCAGTACTTC. Its protein product is CASSSAKGLAYEQYF.

This clonotype was seen only a few times. The genes are TRBV10-3 and TRBJ2-5; D remains unclear. V shed 7 bases and J shed 1 base, with 7 bases lying between them. The CDR3 is 12 residues long. CDR1 and CDR2 from the germline V gene are ENHRY and SYGVKD. CDR3 sequence (DNA): TGTGCCATCAAAGGCAGCCAAGAGACCCAGTACTTC. It encodes CAIKGSQETQYF.

The V call is TRBV7-9, the J call TRBJ1-2; 9 bases agree with TRBD1. CDR3 length: 15 residues. V shed 5 bases and J 2 bases; nucleotides not matched to a gene: 6. From germline, CDR1 is SEHNR and CDR2 FQNEAQ (reference sequence). The CDR3 reads CASSRPGTGNYGYTF. CDR3 nucleotide sequence: TGTGCCAGCAGCCGTCCCGGGACAGGGAACTATGGCTACACCTTC.

The DNA for the CDR3 is TGCGCCAGCAGCAAACACACAGGGGCGGGGATACCGAACACTGAAGCTTTCTTT. This translates into CASSKHTGAGIPNTEAFF. This chain uses TRBV5-1 with TRBJ1-1; TRBD1 agrees at 7 bases. CDR3 length: 18 amino acids. V trimming: 4 bases; J trimming: 1 base; junction bases outside the gene matches: 16. Germline-derived CDR1 and CDR2 are SGHRS and YFSETQ.

V usage is TRBV5-1 and J usage is TRBJ1-5; the D gene is possibly TRBD1 (6 bases). This CDR3 spans 16 amino acids. Trimming stripped 7 bases from V and 1 base from J, with 18 bases between. Germline assignment: CDR1 SGHRS and CDR2 YFSETQ. CDR3 sequence (DNA): TGCGCCAGCTCCCCCCAGGGGCCCCAAAGCAATCAGCCCCAGCATTTT. Its protein product is CASSPQGPQSNQPQHF. Drawing the rest from reference TRBV5-1 and TRBJ1-5, the complete variable domain is KAGVTQTPRYLIKTRGQQVTLSCSPISGHRSVSWYQQTPGQGLQFLFEYFSETQRNKGNFPGRFSGRQFSNSRSEMNVSTLELGDSALYLCASSPQGPQSNQPQHFGDGTRLSIL.

This clonotype was seen a handful of times. An end of the junction differs from the germline gene, which may be a read error. This rearrangement joins TRBV10-3 to TRBJ2-3, with D perhaps TRBD1 (6 bases). From germline, CDR1 is ENHRY and CDR2 SYGVKD. This CDR3 spans 18 amino acids. The CDR3 reads CAISESQYRERITDTQYF. CDR3 DNA: TGCGCCATCAGTGAGAGCCAGTACAGGGAGAGAATTACAGATACGCAGTATTTT.

This CDR3 is CASSFGGASSDTQYF. CDR3 coding DNA: TGTGCCAGCAGCTTCGGGGGGGCCTCCTCAGATACGCAGTATTTT. The V and J genes are TRBV7-2 and TRBJ2-3; the match to TRBD2 covers 8 bases. The V gene end was trimmed by 3 bases and the J gene end by 4 bases; junction bases not matched to a gene: 6. Germline lookup yields CDR1 SGHTA and CDR2 FQGNSA. This CDR3 has 15 amino acids.

The chain joins TRBV27 to TRBJ2-7, with 10 bases aligning to TRBD1. Trimming took 6 bases from V and 6 from J; bases not matched to a gene: 5. The CDR3 has 13 amino acids. Germline CDR1 reads MNHEY; CDR2 reads SMNVEV (reference sequence). The CDR3 sequence: CASSRDRGLEQYF. Here the CDR3 DNA reads TGTGCCAGCAGCCGGGACAGGGGTCTCGAGCAGTACTTC.

The gene calls are TRBV29-1 and TRBJ1-1; no definite D call. The length of the CDR3 is 14 residues. Germline CDR1 SQVTM, CDR2 ANQGSEA. V lost 6 bases and J 1 base, leaving 15 bases between the germline ends. This chain's CDR3 is CSVGTLWWNTEAFF. CDR3 nucleotide sequence: TGCAGCGTCGGCACACTCTGGTGGAACACTGAAGCTTTCTTT.

In DNA, the CDR3 is TGTGCCACCAGCAGAGATCTTGCCCAGGGGGCGCAAAGGTTGCTAGCCGAGCAGTACTTC. Translation: CATSRDLAQGAQRLLAEQYF. This rearrangement joins TRBV15 to TRBJ2-7, with TRBD1 matching over 8 bases. After removal of 0 bases from V and 6 bases from J, the junction contained 22 bases not matched to a gene. The CDR3 spans 20 residues. Germline V gives CDR1 LNHNV, CDR2 YYDKDF (reference sequence).

This clonotype was observed a few times. The chain uses TRBV6-5 and TRBJ2-1; 7 positions match TRBD1. Trimming cost V 5 bases and J 8 bases; bases outside gene matches: 3. Germline assignment: CDR1 MNHEY and CDR2 SVGAGI. The CDR3 has 12 residues. CDR3 in DNA: TGTGCCAGCAGTGATACAGGGGATGAGCAGTTCTTC. This translates into CASSDTGDEQFF.

This clonotype was picked up a small number of times. The genes are TRBV7-2 and TRBJ2-1, with 9 bases lining up with TRBD1. V shed 6 bases and J 4 bases; nucleotides not matched to a gene: 7. CDR3 length equals 15 residues. From germline, CDR1 is SGHTA and CDR2 FQGNSA. The CDR3 nucleotides are TGTGCCAGCAGGTCCGGGACAGGGTCGTACAATGAGCAGTTCTTC. Translating it yields CASRSGTGSYNEQFF.

This clonotype was counted a few times. V is TRBV6-5 and J is TRBJ1-2; 7 bases are shared with TRBD1. The V gene's germline CDR1 is MNHEY and CDR2 SVGAGI. J gave up 8 bases and V 4 bases, and 4 bases lay outside the gene matches. The CDR3 spans 12 residues. DNA for the CDR3: TGTGCCAGCAGTTCCGCGACAGGGGGCTACACCTTC. It codes for CASSSATGGYTF.

This chain links TRBV12-3 or TRBV12-4 with TRBJ2-1, with D perhaps matching TRBD1 or TRBD2 (5 bases each). This CDR3 comprises 15 residues. V was clipped by 5 bases and J by 8 bases, with 19 bases between them. The CDR3 here is CASSPTGRGGYEQFF. The CDR3 region has the DNA TGTGCCAGCAGTCCAACGGGACGGGGCGGCTATGAGCAGTTCTTC.

J is TRBJ2-5 and V is TRBV7-3, with TRBD2 matching over 8 bases. The DNA end is a closer match to TRBJ2-4, so the J assignment may be wrong. The germline CDR1 and CDR2 sequences are SGHTA and FQGTGA. The CDR3 loop spans 16 amino acids. The DNA of the CDR3 is TGTGCCAGCAGCCCGCGTCTCGGGGGGGCCGGGAACATTCAGTACTTC. Protein: CASSPRLGGAGNIQYF.

The chain links TRBV12-3 or TRBV12-4 to TRBJ2-5; 8 bases match TRBD1. Unmatched junction bases numbered 10, after V lost 5 bases and J lost 5 bases. This CDR3 has 15 residues. CDR3 nucleotides: TGTGCCAGCAGTCCCTGGACAGGGCCTGGGGAGACCCAGTACTTC. Translating gives CASSPWTGPGETQYF.

This clonotype was recorded a few times. The rearrangement uses TRBV5-1 and TRBJ2-1; 10 positions match TRBD2. Per the germline V gene, CDR1 is SGHRS and CDR2 is YFSETQ. Trimming at V came to 2 bases and at J to 6 bases, leaving 8 bases not matched to a gene. The CDR3 runs 16 residues. The CDR3 nucleotides read TGCGCCAGCAGCTTAAGCGGGGGGGCTCAATCCAATGAGCAGTTCTTC. Protein: CASSLSGGAQSNEQFF.

J is TRBJ2-5 and V is TRBV10-3, with TRBD1 matching 7 bases. Germline CDR1 is ENHRY and CDR2 is SYGVKD. The V segment lost 0 bases and the J segment 5 bases; nucleotides outside the gene matches: 0. CDR3 size: 13 residues. CDR3 sequence reads: CAISESTGETQYF. The CDR3 region has the DNA TGTGCCATCAGTGAGTCGACAGGGGAGACCCAGTACTTC.